These 30 T cell receptor beta chains came from one sample sequenced in a study of blood T cell repertoires in COVID-19. Sequenced by immunoSEQ multiplex PCR; TCRdb stores in-frame clones only, minus some. In the table there are some 200,000 clones, around 84% of which are singletons. Sequenced: peripheral blood. All receptors derive from an elderly woman with active or convalescent COVID-19.

This chain joins TRBV6-5 and TRBJ1-1; D is undetermined. Looked up from germline, CDR1 is MNHEY and CDR2 is SVGAGI. There are 16 residues in the CDR3. V was shortened by 0 bases and J by 0 bases, with 11 bases between the two germline ends. The CDR3 is CASSYSSGFLNTEAFF. The CDR3, as DNA: TGTGCCAGCAGTTACTCGAGTGGTTTCTTGAACACTGAAGCTTTCTTT.

The J gene is TRBJ2-5, the V gene TRBV7-3, with 13 nucleotides matching TRBD2. Per the germline V gene, CDR1 is SGHTA and CDR2 is FQGTGA. The CDR3 length is 16 residues. With V trimmed by 3 bases and J by 2 bases, 3 bases remained unmatched. The CDR3 sequence is CASSLGLAGPQETQYF. In DNA form, the CDR3 reads TGTGCCAGCAGCTTGGGACTAGCGGGGCCTCAAGAGACCCAGTACTTC.

This rearrangement joins TRBV5-1 to TRBJ2-3; 7 bases fit TRBD1. The CDR3 sequence is 16 residues long. Germline CDR1 is SGHRS and CDR2 is YFSETQ. CDR3 loop: CASLRDRGGTADTQYF. The CDR3 DNA is TGCGCGTCGTTACGGGACAGAGGGGGTACAGCAGATACGCAGTATTTT.

This clone was detected only once. The V gene is TRBV6-2 or TRBV6-3, the J gene TRBJ2-3; tentative D call: TRBD2 (5 bases). V was clipped by 2 bases and J by 0 bases, with 15 bases between them. Germline lookup yields CDR1 MNHEY and CDR2 SVGEGT. This CDR3 comprises 17 residues. The CDR3 bases are TGTGCCAGCAGTTACCGGGCAGGACTTACTAGCACAGATACGCAGTATTTT. Its translation is CASSYRAGLTSTDTQYF.

This clone has ten or more counts. The chain has TRBV20-1 and TRBJ2-7, with D possibly TRBD2 on 7 matching bases. The CDR3 has 16 amino acids. Germline-derived CDR1 and CDR2 are DFQATT and SNEGSKA (reference sequence). Trimming removed 3 bases at V and 1 base at J, with 19 bases between. Here the CDR3 reads CSASGGAGAPSYEQYF. CDR3 DNA: TGCAGTGCTAGTGGGGGTGCGGGGGCGCCGTCCTACGAGCAGTACTTC.

V is TRBV7-2 and J is TRBJ2-3; 11 bases align to TRBD2. The trim removed 4 bases at V and 6 bases at J, leaving 6 bases unmatched. Per the germline V gene, CDR1 is SGHTA and CDR2 is FQGNSA. The CDR3 consists of 15 residues. The CDR3 here is CASSSGLAAVDTQYF. For the CDR3, the DNA is TGTGCCAGCAGCTCGGGACTAGCGGCGGTTGATACGCAGTATTTT.

Points on this clone: This CDR3 is also generated by other DNA sequences in the sample. V is TRBV6-2 or TRBV6-3 and J is TRBJ1-5; 8 bases match TRBD1. The CDR3 totals 14 residues. J lost 4 bases, V lost 4 bases, and 3 bases had no gene match. CDR1 and CDR2 from the germline V gene are MNHEY and SVGEGT. This CDR3 reads CASSLTGGNQPQHF. CDR3 in DNA: TGTGCCAGCAGTTTAACAGGGGGAAATCAGCCCCAGCATTTT.

V is TRBV5-1 and J is TRBJ1-1, with D possibly matching TRBD1 (6 bases). The CDR3 runs 13 residues. V was trimmed by 3 bases and J by 11 bases, leaving 17 bases between them. Germline CDR1 and CDR2: SGHRS and YFSETQ. As DNA, the CDR3 is TGCGCCAGCAGCTCGGAAACAGGGAGCAGGGCTTTCTTT. Translating gives CASSSETGSRAFF.

V and J are TRBV6-5 and TRBJ2-7; weak D call: TRBD1 (5 bases). Germline CDR1 is MNHEY and CDR2 is SVGAGI. V was pared by 7 bases and J by 5 bases, with 15 bases between. The CDR3 sequence is 13 residues long. The CDR3 bases are TGTGCCAGCACCAGGGTGTATTCGGACGAGCAGTACTTC. It specifies CASTRVYSDEQYF.

In its sample, this clone was seen many times. The rearrangement uses TRBV5-5 and TRBJ1-1; 8 positions agree with TRBD1. Trimming removed 3 bases from V and 4 bases from J; junction bases left unmatched: 2. From germline, CDR1 is SGHKS and CDR2 YYEKEE (reference sequence). CDR3 size: 13 residues. Here the CDR3 reads CASSSDRGTEAFF. DNA of the CDR3: TGTGCCAGCAGCTCCGACAGGGGCACTGAAGCTTTCTTT.

The chain is built from TRBV30 and TRBJ1-5; tentative D call: TRBD1 (5 bases). The CDR3 contains 15 residues. Trimming left V 4 bases short and J 3 bases short, with 16 bases between. Germline values: CDR1 GTSNPN, CDR2 SVGIG (reference sequence). The CDR3 here is CAWKGEGSYNQPQHF. Written as DNA, the CDR3 is TGTGCCTGGAAAGGGGAGGGTTCGTACAATCAGCCCCAGCATTTT. Using reference TRBV30 and TRBJ1-5 for the parts outside the CDR3, the full variable domain is SQTIHQWPATLVQPVGSPLSLECTVEGTSNPNLYWYRQAAGRGLQLLFYSVGIGQISSEVPQNLSASRPQDRQFILSSKKLLLSDSGFYLCAWKGEGSYNQPQHFGDGTRLSIL.

The genes are TRBV6-5 and TRBJ2-7, with 8 nucleotides matching TRBD2. J lost 4 bases, V lost 7 bases, and 6 bases had no gene match. The germline V gene has CDR1 MNHEY and CDR2 SVGAGI. CDR3 length equals 13 residues. CDR3 nucleotides: TGTGCCAGCAAAGCGGGAGTCTGGTACGAGCAGTACTTC. Protein product: CASKAGVWYEQYF.

The chain couples TRBV3-1 (or the pseudogene TRBV3-2) to TRBJ2-1; tentative D call: TRBD1 (8 bases). The V and J ends lost 1 base and 7 bases respectively, with 17 bases between them. CDR3 length: 16 residues. The germline V gene has CDR1 LGHDT and CDR2 YNNKEL (reference sequence). The CDR3 here is CASSQATGGANNEQFF. CDR3 DNA: TGTGCCAGCAGCCAAGCAACAGGGGGGGCGAATAATGAGCAGTTCTTC.

This sequence joins TRBV9 and TRBJ2-5; tentatively, D is TRBD1 (6 bases). The CDR3 has 14 residues. Germline CDR1 SGDLS, CDR2 YYNGEE. Trimming stripped 4 bases from V and 2 bases from J, with 12 bases between. In DNA form, the CDR3 reads TGTGCCAGCAGCCGCGGACAGATTCAAGAGACCCAGTACTTC. Amino acids: CASSRGQIQETQYF. The complete variable domain, with remaining parts taken from reference TRBV9 and TRBJ2-5, reads DSGVTQTPKHLITATGQRVTLRCSPRSGDLSVYWYQQSLDQGLQFLIQYYNGEERAKGNILERFSAQQFPDLHSELNLSSLELGDSALYFCASSRGQIQETQYFGPGTRLLVL.

The genes are TRBV6-6 and TRBJ2-3; D is undetermined. CDR1 and CDR2 (germline): MNHNY, SVGAGI (reference sequence). CDR3 length: 14 amino acids. Trimming shortened V by 4 bases and J by 7 bases, and 15 bases separated the two germline ends. The CDR3 reads CASSSGQTSNTQYF. For the CDR3, the DNA is TGTGCCAGCAGTTCTGGGCAGACGAGTAATACGCAGTATTTT.

The chain combines TRBV6-5 with TRBJ1-2; weak D call: TRBD1 (6 bases). The CDR3 spans 15 residues. Between the trimmed V and J ends, which lost 7 bases and 4 bases, there was a span of 19 bases. Per germline, CDR1 MNHEY and CDR2 SVGAGI. The CDR3 region is CASTNTGIGFYGYTF. Written as DNA, the CDR3 is TGTGCCAGCACTAATACAGGGATAGGGTTCTATGGCTACACCTTC.

V gene TRBV18 combines with J gene TRBJ2-3; no reliable D call. The CDR3 extends over 15 amino acids. Trimming removed 6 bases from V and 0 bases from J, with 13 bases in between. CDR1 is KGHSH, CDR2 LQKENI, per germline. CDR3 residues: CASSPTVASTDTQYF. The CDR3 DNA reads as TGTGCCAGCTCTCCCACAGTCGCTAGCACAGATACGCAGTATTTT.

This chain uses TRBV18 with TRBJ2-7, with 15 bases matching TRBD2. The ends lost 3 bases at V and 2 bases at J; junction bases unmatched: 5. CDR3 length: 17 residues. CDR1 KGHSH and CDR2 LQKENI come from the germline V gene. CDR3 protein: CASSPGGLAGGAYEQYF. The CDR3 bases are TGTGCCAGCTCACCGGGGGGACTAGCGGGGGGAGCCTACGAGCAGTACTTC.

This rearrangement joins TRBV30 to TRBJ1-1, with 7 nucleotides matching TRBD1. Germline loops: CDR1 GTSNPN, CDR2 SVGIG (reference sequence). The CDR3 length is 13 residues. V trimming: 5 bases; J trimming: 0 bases; junction bases outside the gene matches: 3. CDR3 in DNA: TGTGCCTGGGCGACAGGGATGAACACTGAAGCTTTCTTT. Encoded protein: CAWATGMNTEAFF.

J is TRBJ2-5 and V is TRBV3-1 (or the pseudogene TRBV3-2); no clear D gene. V was trimmed by 0 bases and J by 1 base, leaving 12 bases between them. This CDR3 spans 16 amino acids. Germline loops: CDR1 LGHDT, CDR2 YNNKEL (reference sequence). In nucleotides, the CDR3 is TGTGCCAGCAGCCAAGATCTCGTGGCAAGCCAAGAGACCCAGTACTTC. Protein product: CASSQDLVASQETQYF.

This chain links TRBV12-3 or TRBV12-4 with TRBJ1-2, with 8 bases aligning to TRBD1. CDR3 length equals 12 residues. V shed 7 bases, J shed 8 bases, and the junction held 6 bases outside the gene matches. CDR3 region: CASTRTGYGYTF. The CDR3 nucleotides are TGTGCCAGCACCAGGACAGGGTACGGCTACACCTTC.

Details on this clone: A read error may produce the germline difference seen at one junction end. The chain links TRBV15 to TRBJ2-1, with D possibly TRBD1 on 6 matching bases. CDR1 and CDR2 from the germline V gene are LNHNV and YYDKDF (reference sequence). This CDR3 contains 13 residues. CDR3 coding DNA: TGTGCCACCAGCCGAGAAAGAGACAGGGAGCAGTTCTTC. Translated, it gives CATSRERDREQFF.

The rearrangement links TRBV9 to TRBJ2-5, with 9 positions matching TRBD1. This CDR3 region has 16 residues. Germline V gives CDR1 SGDLS, CDR2 YYNGEE. V shed 5 bases, J shed 5 bases, and the junction held 13 bases outside the gene matches. CDR3 in DNA: TGTGCCAGCAGTATCGGGTGGGGACAGGGCCGGGAGACCCAGTACTTC. Amino acid sequence: CASSIGWGQGRETQYF.

The chain's CDR3 is CASRGQGGLNTEAFF. As DNA, the CDR3 is TGTGCCAGCAGAGGACAGGGGGGACTGAACACTGAAGCTTTCTTT. V gene TRBV6-5 combines with J gene TRBJ1-1, with 10 nucleotides matching TRBD1. Germline assignment: CDR1 MNHEY and CDR2 SVGAGI. V was clipped by 6 bases and J by 0 bases; unmatched bases: 4. The CDR3 spans 15 residues.

For the CDR3, the DNA is TGTGCCAGCACTACTAGCGGGTCGTACCAAGAGACCCAGTACTTC. Translation: CASTTSGSYQETQYF. This rearrangement joins TRBV11-2 to TRBJ2-5; 9 nucleotides align to TRBD2. With 7 bases clipped from V and 0 bases from J, the junction kept 6 bases outside the gene matches. From germline, CDR1 is SGHAT and CDR2 FQNNGV. The CDR3 runs to 15 residues.

The chain carries TRBV6-1 and TRBJ1-5; perhaps TRBD1 as D (5 bases). The germline CDR1 and CDR2 sequences are MNHNS and SASEGT. The CDR3 is 16 amino acids. V was pared by 2 bases and J by 2 bases, with 13 bases between. The CDR3 protein is CASSEPAGGGNQPQHF. In DNA, the CDR3 is TGTGCCAGCAGTGAACCCGCGGGGGGTGGCAATCAGCCCCAGCATTTT.

The chain couples TRBV14 to TRBJ2-2; the D is unclear. This CDR3 comprises 12 residues. V shed 1 base and J shed 9 bases, with 6 bases lying between them. Germline-derived CDR1 and CDR2 are SGHDN and FVKESK. CDR3 protein: CASSQARRELFF. Written as DNA, the CDR3 is TGTGCCAGCAGCCAAGCTAGGAGGGAGCTGTTTTTT.

The rearrangement links TRBV28 to TRBJ1-5; 10 bases agree with TRBD1. This CDR3 is built from 16 residues. Germline loops: CDR1 MDHEN, CDR2 SYDVKM. J was trimmed by 2 bases and V by 7 bases; bases with no gene match: 8. The CDR3 sequence: CASIHQGTGGNQPQHF. The CDR3 DNA follows: TGTGCCAGCATCCACCAAGGGACAGGGGGCAATCAGCCCCAGCATTTT.

The chain uses TRBV18 and TRBJ2-1, with 9 bases fitting TRBD1. With 5 bases clipped from V and 2 bases from J, the junction kept 4 bases outside the gene matches. This CDR3 is built from 15 residues. Germline CDR1 reads KGHSH; CDR2 reads LQKENI. The CDR3 bases are TGTGCCAGCTCAGCGGACAGGGGAACCTACAATGAGCAGTTCTTC. Amino acids: CASSADRGTYNEQFF.

This clone was seen only a few times. The chain is built from TRBV18 and TRBJ2-7; D call uncertain. The CDR3 totals 17 residues. Germline V gene lookup returns CDR1 KGHSH and CDR2 LQKENI. V shed 4 bases and J shed 5 bases, with 24 bases lying between them. The CDR3 region has the DNA TGTGCCAGCTCACTCGCCCCCCCGTTTAACAGAATTGACGAGCAGTACTTC. As protein: CASSLAPPFNRIDEQYF.